This TCR beta chain was profiled in a study of blood T cell repertoires in COVID-19. Whole-study context: Collection of acute and convalescent COVID-19 samples took place in the United States, Italy and Spain. The cDNA or gDNA used as material had been derived from T cells, B-cell-depleted T cells, or PBMCs.

Per the original methods: Amplification of reference gene primers provided the estimated nucleated cell counts. Assay used: immunoSEQ multiplex PCR; TCRdb lists only in-frame clones, some missing. D and trimming were read from the DNA, whereas the V and J calls and clone size are those reported in that table. The sample lists about 43,000 clones; around 87% were seen once. Per the germline V gene, CDR1 is MNHEY and CDR2 is SMNVEV (reference sequence). The junction had 5 bases not matched to a gene; V was cut back by 5 bases and J by 1 base. The length of the CDR3 is 15 residues. Sequencing input: peripheral blood. The receptor's source is a man in his forties with COVID-19, enrolled during active disease. This chain links TRBV27 with TRBJ1-1; 9 positions match TRBD1. In nucleotides, the CDR3 is TGTGCCAGCAGTACGGGGACAGGGCCGAACACTGAAGCTTTCTTT. It yields the protein CASSTGTGPNTEAFF.